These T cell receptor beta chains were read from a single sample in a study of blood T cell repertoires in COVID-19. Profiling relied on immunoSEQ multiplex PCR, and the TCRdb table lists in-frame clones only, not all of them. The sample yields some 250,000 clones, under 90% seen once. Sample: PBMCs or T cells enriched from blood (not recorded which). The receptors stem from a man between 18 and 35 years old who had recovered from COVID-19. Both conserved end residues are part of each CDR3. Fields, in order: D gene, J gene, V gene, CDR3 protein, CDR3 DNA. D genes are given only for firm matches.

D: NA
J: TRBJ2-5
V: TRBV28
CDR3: CASSPPQASTETQYF
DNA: TGTGCCAGCAGTCCTCCCCAGGCTAGCACGGAGACCCAGTACTTC

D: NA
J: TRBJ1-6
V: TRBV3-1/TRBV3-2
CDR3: CASSQGIAGYNSPLHF
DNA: TGTGCCAGCAGCCAAGGCATAGCGGGGTATAATTCACCCCTCCACTTT

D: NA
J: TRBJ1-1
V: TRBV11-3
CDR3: CASSREPLTEAFF
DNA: TGTGCCAGCTCCAGGGAACCCCTCACTGAAGCTTTCTTT

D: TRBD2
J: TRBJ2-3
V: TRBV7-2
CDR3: CASRTSGGLLTDTQYF
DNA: TGTGCCAGCAGGACTAGCGGGGGACTACTCACAGATACGCAGTATTTT

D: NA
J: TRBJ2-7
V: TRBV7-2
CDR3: CASSQAPGFYEQYF
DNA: TGTGCCAGCAGCCAAGCTCCGGGTTTTTACGAGCAGTACTTC

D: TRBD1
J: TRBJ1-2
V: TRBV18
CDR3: CASSAGTDYGYTF
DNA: TGTGCCAGCTCAGCCGGGACAGACTATGGCTACACCTTC

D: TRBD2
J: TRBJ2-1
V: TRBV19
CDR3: CASSPTSGGSYNEQFF
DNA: TGTGCCAGTAGTCCGACTAGCGGGGGATCCTACAATGAGCAGTTCTTC

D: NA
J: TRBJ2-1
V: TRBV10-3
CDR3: CAMGQGSNEQFF
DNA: TGTGCCATGGGGCAGGGATCCAATGAGCAGTTCTTC

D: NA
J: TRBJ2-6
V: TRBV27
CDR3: CASSVEYLSGANVLTF
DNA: TGTGCCAGCAGTGTTGAGTATCTCTCTGGGGCCAACGTCCTGACTTTC

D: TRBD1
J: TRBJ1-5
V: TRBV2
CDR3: CASSFTGTGNQPQHF
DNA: TGTGCCAGCAGCTTTACCGGGACAGGTAATCAGCCCCAGCATTTT

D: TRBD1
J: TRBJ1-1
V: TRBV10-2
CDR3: CASSTGGRTEAFF
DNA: TGCGCCAGCAGTACAGGGGGCCGTACTGAAGCTTTCTTT

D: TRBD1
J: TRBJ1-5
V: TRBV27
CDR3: CASSVGTGGGSNQPQHF
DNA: TGTGCCAGCAGTGTAGGGACAGGGGGCGGAAGCAATCAGCCCCAGCATTTT

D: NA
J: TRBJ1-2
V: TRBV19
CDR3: CASSTSGGTRDGYTF
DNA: TGTGCCAGTAGTACCAGCGGGGGGACAAGAGATGGCTACACCTTC

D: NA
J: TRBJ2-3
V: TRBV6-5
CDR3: CASSYSVGGGDTQYF
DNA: TGTGCCAGCAGTTACTCGGTCGGGGGTGGGGATACGCAGTATTTT

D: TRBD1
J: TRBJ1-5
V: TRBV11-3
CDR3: CASRQGALGNQPQHF
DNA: TGTGCCAGCAGGCAGGGGGCGCTGGGCAATCAGCCCCAGCATTTT